Listed below are T cell receptor beta chains from one sample, sequenced in a study of blood T cell repertoires in COVID-19. Clones were sequenced by immunoSEQ multiplex PCR, and TCRdb holds only the in-frame ones, with some missing. The sample holds around 60,000 clones; roughly 86% are singletons and the top ten take about 3.2%. Sequencing was carried out using peripheral blood. These receptors were taken from a middle-aged man with active COVID-19. CDR3s include the opening cysteine and the closing phenylalanine or tryptophan. Each record gives: clone size, V gene, D gene, J gene, CDR3 protein, CDR3 DNA. A D gene is named only where the DNA matches it firmly. Clone size is given for some rows only: seen once, a few or many times, or a class if the clone is expanded.

size: -; V: TRBV20-1; D: -; J: TRBJ1-2; CDR3: CSASLSDYGYTF; DNA: TGCAGTGCTAGTCTTTCCGACTATGGCTACACCTTC
size: -; V: TRBV28; D: -; J: TRBJ1-5; CDR3: CASSLVGPQPQHF; DNA: TGTGCCAGCAGTTTAGTTGGGCCGCAGCCCCAGCATTTT
size: -; V: TRBV18; D: -; J: TRBJ1-4; CDR3: CASSPQGQNEKLFF; DNA: TGTGCCAGCTCACCACAGGGACAAAATGAAAAACTGTTTTTT
size: -; V: TRBV7-9; D: -; J: TRBJ1-4; CDR3: CASSRGEKLFF; DNA: TGTGCCAGCAGCCGAGGTGAAAAACTGTTTTTT
size: -; V: TRBV5-5; D: -; J: TRBJ1-2; CDR3: CASSGPSTVTYYGYTF; DNA: TGTGCCAGCAGCGGACCCTCGACAGTCACTTACTATGGCTACACCTTC
size: once; V: TRBV4-1; D: -; J: TRBJ1-5; CDR3: CASSQPAGNQPQHF; DNA: TGCGCCAGCAGCCAACCGGCAGGGAATCAGCCCCAGCATTTT
size: -; V: TRBV5-1; D: -; J: TRBJ2-3; CDR3: CASSFPEGDTQYF; DNA: TGCGCCAGCAGCTTCCCTGAGGGAGATACGCAGTATTTT
size: -; V: TRBV3-1/TRBV3-2; D: TRBD1; J: TRBJ1-2; CDR3: CASSQEGQGLGYTF; DNA: TGTGCCAGCAGCCAAGAAGGACAGGGGTTGGGCTACACCTTC
size: -; V: TRBV30; D: TRBD1; J: TRBJ1-5; CDR3: CAWSVDRYSNQPQHF; DNA: TGTGCCTGGAGTGTGGACAGGTATAGCAATCAGCCCCAGCATTTT
size: -; V: TRBV19; D: TRBD1; J: TRBJ1-3; CDR3: CASIDRGGENTIYF; DNA: TGTGCCAGTATTGACAGGGGCGGTGAAAACACCATATATTTT
size: -; V: TRBV5-1; D: -; J: TRBJ2-5; CDR3: CASSLAVTLQETQYF; DNA: TGCGCCAGCAGCTTGGCCGTGACACTCCAAGAGACCCAGTACTTC
size: -; V: TRBV2; D: -; J: TRBJ1-2; CDR3: CASNPRDTNIYGYTF; DNA: TGTGCCAGCAACCCAAGGGACACGAACATCTATGGCTACACCTTC
size: -; V: TRBV28; D: TRBD1; J: TRBJ1-2; CDR3: CASRNTGVRGYTF; DNA: TGTGCCAGCCGAAATACAGGGGTTAGAGGCTACACCTTC
size: -; V: TRBV9; D: TRBD1; J: TRBJ1-2; CDR3: CASSARGDRAGYTF; DNA: TGTGCCAGCAGCGCGAGGGGGGACAGGGCTGGCTACACCTTC
size: -; V: TRBV10-2; D: -; J: TRBJ1-1; CDR3: CASRELRQVEAFF; DNA: TGCGCCAGCAGAGAACTAAGACAGGTTGAAGCTTTCTTT
size: -; V: TRBV6-6; D: -; J: TRBJ2-1; CDR3: CASSYSILAYNEQFF; DNA: TGTGCCAGCAGTTACTCCATACTAGCTTACAATGAGCAGTTCTTC
size: -; V: TRBV6-6; D: -; J: TRBJ1-5; CDR3: CASSPRDFNQPQHF; DNA: TGTGCCAGCAGCCCCAGGGATTTCAATCAGCCCCAGCATTTT
size: -; V: TRBV11-3; D: -; J: TRBJ1-1; CDR3: CASSLGPKNTEAFF; DNA: TGTGCCAGCAGCTTAGGTCCCAAGAACACTGAAGCTTTCTTT
size: -; V: TRBV19; D: -; J: TRBJ1-6; CDR3: CASSPWQNRNSPLHF; DNA: TGTGCCAGTAGTCCGTGGCAGAATCGTAATTCACCCCTCCACTTT
size: few; V: TRBV4-3; D: -; J: TRBJ1-3; CDR3: CASSQAYTGRNTIYF; DNA: TGCGCCAGCAGCCAAGCATACACGGGGAGAAACACCATATATTTT
size: once; V: TRBV6-5; D: -; J: TRBJ2-5; CDR3: CASKTSGGDGETQYF; DNA: TGTGCCAGCAAGACGTCCGGCGGGGATGGGGAGACCCAGTACTTC